This TCR beta chain was sequenced for a study of CD8+ T cells in alopecia areata. Study-wide context: Oral tofacitinib, 5 to 10 mg twice daily, was given in an open-label trial.

TCR sequencing used cDNA made by reverse transcription of extracted RNA. Measured with immunoSEQ multiplex PCR; TCRdb has only the in-frame clones, and not every one. The table lists 180,000 or so clones, roughly 60% of them singletons. Regarding this clone: The antigen is undetermined.

Study observations and caveats: Mice showed clearer TCR sharing than patients did, a gap that was possibly HLA-related. More clonal than normal scalp was lesional scalp, particularly alopecia totalis/universalis.

CDR3 length: 15 amino acids. The J segment lost 2 bases and the V segment lost 0 bases, leaving 3 bases of the junction unmatched. The germline CDR1 and CDR2 sequences are SGDLS and YYNGEE. The chain is built from TRBV9 and TRBJ2-3; TRBD2 matches at 7 bases. The specimen comprised CD4+ T cells sorted from blood, sampled at week 0. This clonotype originated in a human donor with alopecia areata. CDR3 bases: TGTGCCAGCAGCGTAGCCGGGGACTACACAGATACGCAGTATTTT. Amino acid sequence: CASSVAGDYTDTQYF. Full variable domain (outside the CDR3, taken from reference TRBV9 and TRBJ2-3): DSGVTQTPKHLITATGQRVTLRCSPRSGDLSVYWYQQSLDQGLQFLIQYYNGEERAKGNILERFSAQQFPDLHSELNLSSLELGDSALYFCASSVAGDYTDTQYFGPGTRLTVL.